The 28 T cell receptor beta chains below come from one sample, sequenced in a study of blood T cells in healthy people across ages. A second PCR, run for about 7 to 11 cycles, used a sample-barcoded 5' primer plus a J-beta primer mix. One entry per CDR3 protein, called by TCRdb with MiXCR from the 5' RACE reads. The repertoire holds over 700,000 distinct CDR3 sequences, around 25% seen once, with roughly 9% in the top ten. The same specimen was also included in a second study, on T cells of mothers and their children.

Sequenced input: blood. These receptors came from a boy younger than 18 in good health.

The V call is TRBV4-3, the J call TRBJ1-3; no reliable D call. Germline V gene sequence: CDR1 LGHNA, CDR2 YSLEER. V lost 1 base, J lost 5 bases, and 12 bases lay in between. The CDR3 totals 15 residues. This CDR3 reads CASSQGVSERNTIYF. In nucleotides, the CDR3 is TGCGCCAGCAGCCAAGGCGTGTCGGAGAGAAACACCATATATTTT.

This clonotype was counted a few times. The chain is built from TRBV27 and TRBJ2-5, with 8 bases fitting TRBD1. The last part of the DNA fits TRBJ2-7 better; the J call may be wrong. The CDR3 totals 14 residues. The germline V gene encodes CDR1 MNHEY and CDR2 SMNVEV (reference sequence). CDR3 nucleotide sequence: TGTGCCAGCACCGACGGGACAGGCCGCTACGAGCAGTACTTC. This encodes CASTDGTGRYEQYF.

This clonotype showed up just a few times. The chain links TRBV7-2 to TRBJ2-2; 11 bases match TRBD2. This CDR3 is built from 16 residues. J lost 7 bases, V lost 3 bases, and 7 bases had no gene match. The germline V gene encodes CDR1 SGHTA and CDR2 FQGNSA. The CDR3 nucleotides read TGTGCCAGCAGCTTGACCTTACTAGCGGGAGACGGGGAGCTGTTTTTT. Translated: CASSLTLLAGDGELFF.

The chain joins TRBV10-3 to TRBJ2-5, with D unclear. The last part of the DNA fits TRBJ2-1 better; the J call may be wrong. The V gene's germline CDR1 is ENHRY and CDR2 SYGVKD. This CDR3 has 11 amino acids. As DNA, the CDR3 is TGTGCCATCAGTGCGGATGATGAGCAGTTCTTC. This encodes CAISADDEQFF.

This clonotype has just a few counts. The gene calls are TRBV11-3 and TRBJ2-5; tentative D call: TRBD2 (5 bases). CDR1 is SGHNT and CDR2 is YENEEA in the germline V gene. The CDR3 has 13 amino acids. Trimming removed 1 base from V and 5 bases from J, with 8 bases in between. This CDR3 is CASSLGADETQYF. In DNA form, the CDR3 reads TGTGCCAGCAGCTTAGGAGCGGACGAGACCCAGTACTTC. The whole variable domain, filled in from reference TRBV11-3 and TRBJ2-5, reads EAGVVQSPRYKIIEKKQPVAFWCNPISGHNTLYWYLQNLGQGPELLIRYENEEAVDDSQLPKDRFSAERLKGVDSTLKIQPAELGDSAVYLCASSLGADETQYFGPGTRLLVL.

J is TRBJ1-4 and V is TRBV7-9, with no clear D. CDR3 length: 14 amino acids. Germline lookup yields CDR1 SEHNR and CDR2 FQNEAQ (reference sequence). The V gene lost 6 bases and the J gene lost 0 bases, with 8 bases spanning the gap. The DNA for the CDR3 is TGTGCCAGCAGATCGACGGCAACTAATGAAAAACTGTTTTTT. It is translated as CASRSTATNEKLFF.

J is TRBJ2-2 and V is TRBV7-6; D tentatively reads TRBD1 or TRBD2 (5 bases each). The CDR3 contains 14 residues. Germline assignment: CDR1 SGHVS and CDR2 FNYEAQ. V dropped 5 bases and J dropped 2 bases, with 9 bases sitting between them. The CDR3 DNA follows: TGTGCCAGCAGCGTCGGGACCAACACCGGGGAGCTGTTTTTT. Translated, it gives CASSVGTNTGELFF.

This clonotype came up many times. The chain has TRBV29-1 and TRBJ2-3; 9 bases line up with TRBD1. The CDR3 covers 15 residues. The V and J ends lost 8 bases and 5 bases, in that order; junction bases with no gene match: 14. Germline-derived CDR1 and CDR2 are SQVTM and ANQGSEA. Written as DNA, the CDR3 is TGCAGCCTCCGGCCGGGACAGGGAAGGGAAGATACGCAGTATTTT. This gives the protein CSLRPGQGREDTQYF.

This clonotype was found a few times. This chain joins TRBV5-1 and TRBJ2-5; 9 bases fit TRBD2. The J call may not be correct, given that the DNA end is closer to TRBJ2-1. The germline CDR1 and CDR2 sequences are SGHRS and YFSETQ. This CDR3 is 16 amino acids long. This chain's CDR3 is CASSPRLAVGDNEQFF. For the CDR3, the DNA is TGCGCCAGCAGCCCCCGACTAGCGGTAGGCGACAATGAGCAGTTCTTC.

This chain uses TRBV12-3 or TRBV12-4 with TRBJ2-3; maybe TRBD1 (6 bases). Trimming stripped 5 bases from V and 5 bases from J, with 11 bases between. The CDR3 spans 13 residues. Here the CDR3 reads CASSPEGVDTQYF. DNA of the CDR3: TGTGCCAGCAGTCCCGAGGGGGTAGATACGCAGTATTTT.

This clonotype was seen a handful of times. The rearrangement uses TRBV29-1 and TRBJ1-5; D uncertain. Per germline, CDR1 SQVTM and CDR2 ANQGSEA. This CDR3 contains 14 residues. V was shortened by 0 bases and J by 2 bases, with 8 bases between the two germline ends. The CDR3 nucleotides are TGCAGCGTTGAAGAGGGGAGCGGCAATCAGCCCCAGCATTTT. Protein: CSVEEGSGNQPQHF.

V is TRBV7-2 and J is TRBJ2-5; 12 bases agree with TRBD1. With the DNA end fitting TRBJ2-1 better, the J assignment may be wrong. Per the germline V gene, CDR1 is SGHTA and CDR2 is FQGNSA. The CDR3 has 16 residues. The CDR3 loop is CASSTSSGTGGHEQFF. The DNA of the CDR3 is TGTGCCAGCAGCACTAGCAGCGGGACAGGGGGCCATGAGCAGTTCTTC.

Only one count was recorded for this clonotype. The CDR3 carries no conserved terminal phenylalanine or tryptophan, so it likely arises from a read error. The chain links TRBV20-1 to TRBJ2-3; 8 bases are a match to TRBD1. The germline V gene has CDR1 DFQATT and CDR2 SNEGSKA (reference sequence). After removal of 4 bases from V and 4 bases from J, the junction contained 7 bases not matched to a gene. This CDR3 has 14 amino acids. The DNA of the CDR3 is TGCAGTGCTACATCAGGGGGCTTGGCAGATACGCAGTATTGT. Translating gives CSATSGGLADTQYC.

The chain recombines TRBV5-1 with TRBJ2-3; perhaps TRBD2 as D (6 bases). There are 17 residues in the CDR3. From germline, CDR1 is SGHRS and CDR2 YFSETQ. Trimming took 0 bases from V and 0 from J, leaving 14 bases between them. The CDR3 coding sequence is TGCGCCAGCAGCTTGGAAGCTGCCCGGGGGAGCACAGATACGCAGTATTTT. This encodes CASSLEAARGSTDTQYF.

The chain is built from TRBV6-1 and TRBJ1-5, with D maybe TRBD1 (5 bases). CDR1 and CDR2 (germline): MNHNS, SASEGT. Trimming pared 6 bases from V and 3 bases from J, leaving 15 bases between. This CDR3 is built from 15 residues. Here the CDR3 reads CASRTGGSVNQPQHF. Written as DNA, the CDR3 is TGTGCCAGCAGAACCGGGGGTAGCGTCAATCAGCCCCAGCATTTT.

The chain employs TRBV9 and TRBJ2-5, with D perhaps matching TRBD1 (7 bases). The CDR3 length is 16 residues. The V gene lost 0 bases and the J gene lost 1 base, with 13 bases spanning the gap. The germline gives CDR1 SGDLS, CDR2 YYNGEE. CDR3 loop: CASSVAGGGAQETQYF. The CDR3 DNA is TGTGCCAGCAGCGTAGCAGGAGGGGGCGCCCAAGAGACCCAGTACTTC. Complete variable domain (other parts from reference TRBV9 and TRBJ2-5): DSGVTQTPKHLITATGQRVTLRCSPRSGDLSVYWYQQSLDQGLQFLIQYYNGEERAKGNILERFSAQQFPDLHSELNLSSLELGDSALYFCASSVAGGGAQETQYFGPGTRLLVL.

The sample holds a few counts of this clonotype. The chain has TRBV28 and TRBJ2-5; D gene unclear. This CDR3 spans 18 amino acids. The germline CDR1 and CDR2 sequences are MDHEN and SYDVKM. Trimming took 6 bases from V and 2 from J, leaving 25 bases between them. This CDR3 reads CASSLRRPVPKPQETQYF. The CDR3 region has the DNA TGTGCCAGCAGCCTTCGTCGGCCCGTACCCAAACCACAAGAGACCCAGTACTTC.

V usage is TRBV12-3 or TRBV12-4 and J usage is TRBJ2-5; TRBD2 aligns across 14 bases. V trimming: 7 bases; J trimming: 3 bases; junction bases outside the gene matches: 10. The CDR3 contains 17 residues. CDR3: CASKSWEGLAGEETQYF. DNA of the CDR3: TGTGCCAGCAAAAGTTGGGAGGGACTAGCGGGAGAAGAGACCCAGTACTTC.

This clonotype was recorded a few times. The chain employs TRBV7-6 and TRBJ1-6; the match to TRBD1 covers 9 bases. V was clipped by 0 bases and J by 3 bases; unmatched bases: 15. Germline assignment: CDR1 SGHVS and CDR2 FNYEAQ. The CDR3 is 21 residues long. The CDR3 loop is CASSLAPNPGQGADYNSPLHF. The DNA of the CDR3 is TGTGCCAGCAGCTTAGCGCCCAATCCGGGACAGGGAGCCGACTATAATTCACCCCTCCACTTT.

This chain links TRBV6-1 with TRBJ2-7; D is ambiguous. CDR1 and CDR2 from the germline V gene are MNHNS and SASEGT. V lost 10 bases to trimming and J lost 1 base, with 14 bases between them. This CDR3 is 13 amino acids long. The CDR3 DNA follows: TGTGCCACCGACACCCTGGTGTCCTACGAGCAGTACTTC. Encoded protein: CATDTLVSYEQYF.

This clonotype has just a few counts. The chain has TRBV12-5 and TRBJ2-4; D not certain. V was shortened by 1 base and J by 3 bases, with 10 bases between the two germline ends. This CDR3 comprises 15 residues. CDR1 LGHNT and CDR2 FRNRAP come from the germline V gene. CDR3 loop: CASGLGASGKNIQYF. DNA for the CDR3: TGTGCTAGTGGTTTGGGAGCTAGTGGCAAAAACATTCAGTACTTC.

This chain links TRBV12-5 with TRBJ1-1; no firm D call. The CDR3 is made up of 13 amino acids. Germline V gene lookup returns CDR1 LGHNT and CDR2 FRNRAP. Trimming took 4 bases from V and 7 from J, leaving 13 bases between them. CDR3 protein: CASGSDFESEAFF. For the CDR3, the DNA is TGTGCTAGTGGTTCCGATTTTGAGAGTGAAGCTTTCTTT.

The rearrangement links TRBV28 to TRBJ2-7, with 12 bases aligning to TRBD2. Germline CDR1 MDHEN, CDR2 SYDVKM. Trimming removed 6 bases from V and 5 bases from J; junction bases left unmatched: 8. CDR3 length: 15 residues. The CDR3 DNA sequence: TGTGCCAGCAGATCGGAGACTAGCGGGAGCAACGAGCAGTACTTC. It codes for CASRSETSGSNEQYF.

As DNA, the CDR3 is TGTGCCAGCACTAGGACAGGTGGGGCTGAAGCTTTCTTT. Translation gives CASTRTGGAEAFF. The genes are TRBV6-5 and TRBJ1-1; 7 bases fit TRBD1. CDR1 is MNHEY, CDR2 SVGAGI, per germline. Trimming cost V 7 bases and J 6 bases; bases outside gene matches: 8. There are 13 residues in the CDR3.

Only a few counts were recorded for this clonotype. In nucleotides, the CDR3 is TGTGCCAGCAGTCCCCGCCAGCAGAGGCAAGAGCAGTACTTC. This translates into CASSPRQQRQEQYF. This chain connects TRBV28 to TRBJ2-7; D is uncertain. The V and J ends lost 5 bases and 7 bases respectively, with 18 bases between them. From germline, CDR1 is MDHEN and CDR2 SYDVKM. The CDR3 spans 14 residues.

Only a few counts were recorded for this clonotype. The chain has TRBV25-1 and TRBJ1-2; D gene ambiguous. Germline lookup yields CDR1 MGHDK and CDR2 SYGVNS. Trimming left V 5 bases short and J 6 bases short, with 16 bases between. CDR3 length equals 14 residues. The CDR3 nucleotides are TGTGCCAGCAGTCCAGTAGGGCAGGTTCATGGCTACACCTTC. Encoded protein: CASSPVGQVHGYTF.

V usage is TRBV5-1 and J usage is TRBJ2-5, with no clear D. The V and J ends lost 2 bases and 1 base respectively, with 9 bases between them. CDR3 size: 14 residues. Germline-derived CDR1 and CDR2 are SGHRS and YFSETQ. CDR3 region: CASSLDGRQETQYF. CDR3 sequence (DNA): TGCGCCAGCAGCTTAGATGGTCGCCAAGAGACCCAGTACTTC.

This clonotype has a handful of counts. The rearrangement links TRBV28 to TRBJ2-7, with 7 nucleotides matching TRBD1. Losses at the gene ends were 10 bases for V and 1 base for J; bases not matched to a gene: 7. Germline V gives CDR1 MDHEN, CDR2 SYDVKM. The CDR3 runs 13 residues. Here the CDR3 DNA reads TGTGCCACCAGGGGGACGGCTTCCTACGAGCAGTACTTC. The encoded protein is CATRGTASYEQYF. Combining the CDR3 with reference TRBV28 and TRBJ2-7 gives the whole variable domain DVKVTQSSRYLVKRTGEKVFLECVQDMDHENMFWYRQDPGLGLRLIYFSYDVKMKEKGDIPEGYSVSREKKERFSLILESASTNQTSMYLCATRGTASYEQYFGPGTRLTVT.